Reported below is one T cell receptor (beta chain). MiXCR was run by TCRdb on the reads, yielding one entry per CDR3 protein. The table has some 350,000 distinct CDR3 sequences, approximately 18% seen once; the top ten hold 8.5% to 10%. The data belong to a study of T cell repertoires in cytomegalovirus infection. Overall study: Both a matching HLA type and CMV infection were indicated by public TCR beta signatures.

V was trimmed by 2 bases and J by 4 bases, leaving 14 bases between them. The CDR3 sequence is 15 residues long. The sequence was obtained from a human donor in good health (CMV status not recorded). Some clones in this sample may be carry-over from other donors' samples. V is TRBV12-3 or TRBV12-4 and J is TRBJ1-2; D perhaps matches TRBD1 (6 bases). The material sequenced was PBMCs. As DNA, the CDR3 is TGTGCCAGCAGTTTACACCTTCAGGGGCTCTATGGCTACACCTTC. Encoded protein: CASSLHLQGLYGYTF.